A few counts support the clone carrying this T cell receptor beta chain. The data originate from a study of control samples from healthy donors and cancer patients. V was clipped by 5 bases and J by 1 base, with 15 bases between them. Per the germline V gene, CDR1 is SGHVS and CDR2 is FQNEAQ. The CDR3 contains 16 residues. TCRdb keeps only in-frame clones here, not all; method: immunoSEQ multiplex PCR. Of 80,000 or so clones in the sample, approximately 92% are singletons; the top ten hold 4.5% to 7.5%. The sequenced sample was blood. The chain carries TRBV7-8 and TRBJ1-5; D gene uncertain. The TCR originated in a woman aged 55-70 years in good health. CDR3 loop: CASSPQRGNSNQPQHF. The CDR3 nucleotides read TGTGCCAGCAGCCCCCAGCGGGGTAACAGCAATCAGCCCCAGCATTTT.